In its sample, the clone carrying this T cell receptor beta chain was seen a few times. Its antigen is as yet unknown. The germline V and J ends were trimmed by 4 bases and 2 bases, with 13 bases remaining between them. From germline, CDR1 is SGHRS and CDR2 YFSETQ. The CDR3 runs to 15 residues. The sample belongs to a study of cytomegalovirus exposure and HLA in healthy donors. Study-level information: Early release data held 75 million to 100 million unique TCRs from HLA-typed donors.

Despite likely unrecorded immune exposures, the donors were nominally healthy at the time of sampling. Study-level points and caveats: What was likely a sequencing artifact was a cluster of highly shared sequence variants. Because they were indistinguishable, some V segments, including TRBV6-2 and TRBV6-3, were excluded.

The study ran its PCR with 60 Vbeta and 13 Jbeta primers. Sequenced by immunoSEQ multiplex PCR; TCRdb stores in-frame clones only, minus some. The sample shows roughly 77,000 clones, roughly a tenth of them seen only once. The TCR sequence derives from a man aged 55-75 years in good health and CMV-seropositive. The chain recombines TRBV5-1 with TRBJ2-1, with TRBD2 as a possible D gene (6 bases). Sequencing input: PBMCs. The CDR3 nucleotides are TGCGCCAGCAGCCAGACGGGGGATCCCTACAATGAGCAGTTCTTC. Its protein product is CASSQTGDPYNEQFF.